Each of the 23 T cell receptor beta chains below was sequenced from the same sample in a study of blood T cell repertoires in COVID-19. This table comes from immunoSEQ multiplex PCR, and its TCRdb copy is limited to in-frame clones, with some not included. The repertoire holds 200,000 to 250,000 clones, about 81% seen once, with about 4.8% in the top ten. The source material was peripheral blood. Receptors were obtained from a woman in her 70s with COVID-19, enrolled during active disease.

The rearrangement uses TRBV15 and TRBJ1-1, with 9 bases identical to TRBD1. The CDR3 covers 14 residues. V gave up 6 bases and J gave up 11 bases; unmatched junction bases: 13. Germline V gene data show CDR1 as LNHNV and CDR2 as YYDKDF (reference sequence). CDR3 region: CATRGAGTGLDAFF. CDR3 in DNA: TGTGCCACCAGGGGCGCCGGGACAGGGTTGGATGCTTTCTTT.

The chain couples TRBV12-3 or TRBV12-4 to TRBJ2-5; possible D gene TRBD2, 5 bases. The CDR3 is 13 residues long. Trimming pared 3 bases from V and 4 bases from J, leaving 9 bases between. The CDR3 nucleotides read TGTGCCAGCAGTTTCTCAGCGGTAGAGACCCAGTACTTC. This translates into CASSFSAVETQYF.

The V call is TRBV7-2, the J call TRBJ1-1; 7 bases match TRBD1. The V gene end was trimmed by 3 bases and the J gene end by 1 base; junction bases not matched to a gene: 5. The CDR3 has 15 residues. The V gene's germline CDR1 is SGHTA and CDR2 FQGNSA. This CDR3 reads CASSFFDRANTEAFF. The DNA for the CDR3 is TGTGCCAGCAGCTTTTTCGACAGGGCGAACACTGAAGCTTTCTTT.

The V gene is TRBV14, the J gene TRBJ2-3, with TRBD1 as a possible D gene (6 bases). Germline assignment: CDR1 SGHDN and CDR2 FVKESK. The CDR3 extends over 14 amino acids. V lost 4 bases and J 6 bases, leaving 14 bases between the germline ends. This chain's CDR3 is CASSRGQREDTQYF. CDR3 bases: TGTGCCAGCAGCCGGGGGCAGCGAGAGGATACGCAGTATTTT.

This clone was seen only a few times. The chain employs TRBV25-1 and TRBJ1-4; D is uncertain. The CDR3 runs 13 residues. Germline V CDR1 and CDR2: MGHDK, SYGVNS. The ends were cut back, 7 bases at V and 8 bases at J, with 14 bases in the middle. CDR3 nucleotides: TGTGCCAGCACCAAAGGAGGCTGGGAAAAACTGTTTTTT. Its protein is CASTKGGWEKLFF.

The J gene is TRBJ2-3, the V gene TRBV9; a possible D gene is TRBD2 (5 bases). Trimming stripped 3 bases from V and 0 bases from J, with 23 bases between. The CDR3 has 19 amino acids. Germline values: CDR1 SGDLS, CDR2 YYNGEE. CDR3 sequence: CASSGDPGAGGPSTDTQYF. The CDR3 DNA is TGTGCCAGCAGCGGTGACCCGGGTGCGGGCGGTCCTAGCACAGATACGCAGTATTTT.

CDR3 loop: CATSDRTAPYTGELFF. Here the CDR3 DNA reads TGTGCCACCAGTGATAGGACAGCTCCTTACACCGGGGAGCTGTTTTTT. The chain combines TRBV24-1 with TRBJ2-2; D might be TRBD1 (6 bases). The V gene lost 3 bases and the J gene lost 3 bases, with 13 bases spanning the gap. Germline values: CDR1 KGHDR, CDR2 SFDVKD. The CDR3 sequence is 16 residues long.

In its sample, this clone was seen a few times. The chain recombines TRBV12-3 or TRBV12-4 with TRBJ2-7; 8 bases are shared with TRBD2. The trim removed 6 bases at V and 6 bases at J, leaving 7 bases unmatched. This CDR3 is 13 amino acids long. The CDR3 nucleotides read TGTGCCAGCAGGAGGGGACTAGGACTCGAGCAGTACTTC. Translated, it gives CASRRGLGLEQYF.

This sequence joins TRBV18 and TRBJ2-5; weak D call: TRBD1 (5 bases). Between the trimmed V and J ends, which lost 3 bases and 5 bases, there was a span of 10 bases. Germline CDR1 reads KGHSH; CDR2 reads LQKENI. The CDR3 covers 13 residues. In DNA, the CDR3 is TGTGCCAGCTCACCGGTCTCAGGGGAGACCCAGTACTTC. As protein: CASSPVSGETQYF.

The genes are TRBV9 and TRBJ2-3; 11 bases match TRBD2. There are 16 residues in the CDR3. The germline CDR1 and CDR2 sequences are SGDLS and YYNGEE. The ends lost 4 bases at V and 6 bases at J; junction bases unmatched: 10. For the CDR3, the DNA is TGTGCCAGCAGCCCAATCACTAGCGGGAGAGAGGATACGCAGTATTTT. This codes for CASSPITSGREDTQYF.

J is TRBJ2-7 and V is TRBV5-1, with D maybe TRBD2 (5 bases). V was trimmed by 6 bases and J by 0 bases, leaving 10 bases between them. Germline CDR1 and CDR2: SGHRS and YFSETQ. The CDR3 has 13 amino acids. CDR3 in DNA: TGCGCCAGCAATAGGGAGAGCTCCTACGAGCAGTACTTC. Residues: CASNRESSYEQYF.

The chain employs TRBV6-5 and TRBJ1-5; 7 nucleotides agree with TRBD1. This CDR3 is built from 15 residues. Trimming removed 6 bases from V and 3 bases from J; junction bases left unmatched: 8. Looked up from germline, CDR1 is MNHEY and CDR2 is SVGAGI. CDR3 DNA: TGTGCCAGCAGCCTCACGGGACAGATCAATCAGCCCCAGCATTTT. As protein: CASSLTGQINQPQHF.

V gene TRBV3-1 (or the pseudogene TRBV3-2) combines with J gene TRBJ2-5; 8 bases agree with TRBD1. The ends lost 5 bases at V and 5 bases at J; junction bases unmatched: 10. CDR1 is LGHDT and CDR2 is YNNKEL in the germline V gene (reference sequence). This CDR3 is built from 15 residues. The CDR3 DNA reads TGTGCCAGCAGCGCGCCAGGGGGCTCGTTTGAGACCCAGTACTTC. Encoded protein: CASSAPGGSFETQYF.

The chain has TRBV27 and TRBJ1-2, with TRBD1 matching 9 bases. The CDR3 spans 16 residues. V lost 1 base, J lost 3 bases, and 6 bases stayed unmatched. Germline V CDR1 and CDR2: MNHEY, SMNVEV (reference sequence). CDR3 in amino acids: CASSLWGTGKDYGYTF. CDR3 bases: TGTGCCAGCAGTTTATGGGGGACAGGGAAGGACTATGGCTACACCTTC.

The genes are TRBV6-5 and TRBJ1-4; 8 nucleotides match TRBD1. The germline V gene encodes CDR1 MNHEY and CDR2 SVGAGI. The CDR3 contains 13 residues. Losses at the gene ends were 5 bases for V and 16 bases for J; bases not matched to a gene: 12. CDR3 amino acids: CASSRDRRGFWFF. In nucleotides, the CDR3 is TGTGCCAGCAGTAGGGACAGGCGGGGGTTTTGGTTTTTT.

The chain carries TRBV5-1 and TRBJ1-1, with D tentatively TRBD1 (5 bases). The germline V gene encodes CDR1 SGHRS and CDR2 YFSETQ. This CDR3 contains 15 residues. V shed 4 bases and J shed 4 bases, with 17 bases lying between them. This chain's CDR3 is CASSNPTGGGTEAFF. Written as DNA, the CDR3 is TGCGCCAGCAGCAACCCTACGGGGGGGGGCACTGAAGCTTTCTTT. Complete variable domain (other parts from reference TRBV5-1 and TRBJ1-1): KAGVTQTPRYLIKTRGQQVTLSCSPISGHRSVSWYQQTPGQGLQFLFEYFSETQRNKGNFPGRFSGRQFSNSRSEMNVSTLELGDSALYLCASSNPTGGGTEAFFGQGTRLTVV.

V usage is TRBV7-3 and J usage is TRBJ2-5; tentative D call: TRBD1 (5 bases). There are 13 residues in the CDR3. The ends were cut back, 5 bases at V and 5 bases at J, with 12 bases in the middle. The germline V gene has CDR1 SGHTA and CDR2 FQGTGA. CDR3: CASSLTWGETQYF. In nucleotides, the CDR3 is TGTGCCAGCAGCCTGACATGGGGCGAGACCCAGTACTTC.

The chain is built from TRBV5-1 and TRBJ2-5, with D possibly matching TRBD2 (5 bases). V was cut by 9 bases and J by 3 bases, with 15 bases left in between. Germline values: CDR1 SGHRS, CDR2 YFSETQ. The CDR3 length is 13 residues. DNA of the CDR3: TGCGCCACCCGAAGAGGAGGAAAAGAGACCCAGTACTTC. This gives the protein CATRRGGKETQYF. Using reference TRBV5-1 and TRBJ2-5 for the parts outside the CDR3, the full variable domain is KAGVTQTPRYLIKTRGQQVTLSCSPISGHRSVSWYQQTPGQGLQFLFEYFSETQRNKGNFPGRFSGRQFSNSRSEMNVSTLELGDSALYLCATRRGGKETQYFGPGTRLLVL.

This chain joins TRBV7-2 and TRBJ2-2; no clear D. CDR1 SGHTA and CDR2 FQGNSA come from the germline V gene. This CDR3 has 14 residues. Trimming stripped 3 bases from V and 3 bases from J, with 8 bases between. The CDR3 coding sequence is TGTGCCAGCAGCTTCGACTTTTACACCGGGGAGCTGTTTTTT. The encoded protein is CASSFDFYTGELFF. Filled out from reference TRBV7-2 and TRBJ2-2, the complete variable domain reads GAGVSQSPSNKVTEKGKDVELRCDPISGHTALYWYRQSLGQGLEFLIYFQGNSAPDKSGLPSDRFSAERTGGSVSTLTIQRTQQEDSAVYLCASSFDFYTGELFFGEGSRLTVL.

The chain employs TRBV4-1 and TRBJ1-4; TRBD1 might be the D (6 bases). The CDR3 runs to 17 residues. V was cut by 4 bases and J by 8 bases, with 23 bases left in between. Germline V lookup: CDR1 MGHRA, CDR2 YSYEKL. DNA for the CDR3: TGCGCCAGCAGCCCCCCTTCCTTATCAGGGGTGGAAGAAAAACTGTTTTTT. Protein: CASSPPSLSGVEEKLFF.

The chain carries TRBV29-1 and TRBJ2-1; perhaps TRBD2 as D (5 bases). Germline V gene data show CDR1 as SQVTM and CDR2 as ANQGSEA. This CDR3 contains 11 residues. The V gene lost 5 bases and the J gene lost 9 bases, with 11 bases spanning the gap. The CDR3 region is CSVPSRGEQFF. DNA for the CDR3: TGCAGCGTTCCCTCACGGGGTGAGCAGTTCTTC.

V and J are TRBV6-5 and TRBJ2-5, with 9 bases identical to TRBD1. The CDR3 is 14 amino acids. The germline V gene encodes CDR1 MNHEY and CDR2 SVGAGI. V lost 7 bases, J lost 5 bases, and 8 bases stayed unmatched. CDR3 nucleotides: TGTGCCAGCATCCACAGGGGGCGCGCGGAGACCCAGTACTTC. Amino acids: CASIHRGRAETQYF.

This rearrangement joins TRBV20-1 to TRBJ1-4; D remains unclear. The CDR3 has 11 residues. Germline CDR1 reads DFQATT; CDR2 reads SNEGSKA (reference sequence). Trimming took 6 bases from V and 9 from J, leaving 11 bases between them. This CDR3 reads CSATVEKKLFF. CDR3 DNA: TGCAGTGCCACTGTCGAGAAAAAACTGTTTTTT.